The next 25 T cell receptor beta chains were all read from a single sample in a study of cytomegalovirus exposure and HLA in healthy donors. 60 Vbeta and 13 Jbeta primers were used in PCR. Sequencing was performed with immunoSEQ multiplex PCR; in TCRdb, only in-frame clones are kept and a portion is missing. The table shows approximately 100,000 clones, with approximately 81% occurring only once. The sequencing input was PBMCs. These TCRs come from a woman aged 35 to 49 in good health and CMV-seropositive.

V gene TRBV5-4 combines with J gene TRBJ1-4; D gene unclear. The ends were cut back, 2 bases at V and 0 bases at J, with 14 bases in the middle. The CDR3 length is 17 residues. CDR1 is SGHNT, CDR2 YYREEE, per germline (reference sequence). The CDR3 spells CASSFLDPGSTNEKLFF. CDR3 coding DNA: TGTGCCAGCAGCTTTCTAGACCCTGGCTCAACTAATGAAAAACTGTTTTTT.

This chain links TRBV5-1 with TRBJ1-2; D is possibly TRBD1 (5 bases). V lost 0 bases and J 8 bases, leaving 17 bases between the germline ends. The CDR3 length is 15 residues. Looked up from germline, CDR1 is SGHRS and CDR2 is YFSETQ. CDR3 nucleotides: TGCGCCAGCAGCTTGGCGGCTTTTGGGGCAAGGGGCTACACCTTC. It encodes CASSLAAFGARGYTF. Full variable domain (remainder filled in from reference TRBV5-1 and TRBJ1-2): KAGVTQTPRYLIKTRGQQVTLSCSPISGHRSVSWYQQTPGQGLQFLFEYFSETQRNKGNFPGRFSGRQFSNSRSEMNVSTLELGDSALYLCASSLAAFGARGYTFGSGTRLTVV.

The gene calls are TRBV6-1 and TRBJ1-2, with D uncertain. This CDR3 contains 14 residues. V was trimmed by 1 base and J by 8 bases, leaving 14 bases between them. Germline CDR1 MNHNS, CDR2 SASEGT. The CDR3 spells CASSEDGGGRGYTF. CDR3 bases: TGTGCCAGCAGTGAAGATGGAGGTGGTCGAGGCTACACCTTC.

The rearrangement links TRBV19 to TRBJ2-1, with D tentatively TRBD1 (5 bases). There are 15 residues in the CDR3. Germline V gene lookup returns CDR1 LNHDA and CDR2 SQIVND (reference sequence). V lost 3 bases to trimming and J lost 3 bases, with 12 bases between them. The chain's CDR3 is CASSMGQGSYNEQFF. CDR3 sequence (DNA): TGTGCCAGTAGTATGGGTCAGGGTAGCTACAATGAGCAGTTCTTC.

Only a few counts were recorded for this clone. The V call is TRBV5-4, the J call TRBJ2-1, with 14 bases aligning to TRBD2. The V segment lost 4 bases and the J segment 6 bases; nucleotides outside the gene matches: 3. CDR3 size: 15 residues. The germline gives CDR1 SGHNT, CDR2 YYREEE (reference sequence). The CDR3 sequence is CASSGLAGGTNEQFF. Here the CDR3 DNA reads TGTGCCAGCAGCGGACTAGCGGGAGGTACCAATGAGCAGTTCTTC.

This clone showed up just once. The chain has TRBV30 and TRBJ1-1; D possibly corresponds to TRBD1 (6 bases). CDR3 length: 14 amino acids. Germline CDR1 GTSNPN, CDR2 SVGIG (reference sequence). V was pared by 0 bases and J by 3 bases, with 11 bases between. CDR3 in DNA: TGTGCCTGGAGTGTGGCAGGGGCCCACACTGAAGCTTTCTTT. Amino acids: CAWSVAGAHTEAFF.

The rearrangement joins TRBV10-3 to TRBJ2-7; TRBD2 matches 7 bases. Trimming took 4 bases from V and 1 from J; bases not matched to a gene: 7. This CDR3 contains 15 residues. Germline CDR1 is ENHRY and CDR2 is SYGVKD. The CDR3: CAISGGGSPSYEQYF. The CDR3 bases are TGTGCCATCAGTGGGGGCGGGAGTCCTTCCTACGAGCAGTACTTC.

Comment on this clone: Other nucleotide sequences in the sample specify the same CDR3. Written as DNA, the CDR3 is TGTGCCACCAGCAGAGGCGGAATAGCGGGAAGCAATGAGCAGTTCTTC. Protein: CATSRGGIAGSNEQFF. V usage is TRBV15 and J usage is TRBJ2-1; 8 positions match TRBD2. With 1 base clipped from V and 6 bases from J, the junction kept 8 bases outside the gene matches. This CDR3 has 16 residues. Per the germline V gene, CDR1 is LNHNV and CDR2 is YYDKDF (reference sequence). The full variable domain, in which reference TRBV15 and TRBJ2-1 provide the parts outside the CDR3, is DAMVIQNPRYQVTQFGKPVTLSCSQTLNHNVMYWYQQKSSQAPKLLFHYYDKDFNNEADTPDNFQSRRPNTSFCFLDIRSPGLGDTAMYLCATSRGGIAGSNEQFFGPGTRLTVL.

The genes are TRBV6-1 and TRBJ2-7; D not resolved. Looked up from germline, CDR1 is MNHNS and CDR2 is SASEGT. V lost 1 base and J 3 bases, leaving 13 bases between the germline ends. This CDR3 is 15 amino acids long. The CDR3 reads CASSEEHVQLYEQYF. CDR3 coding DNA: TGTGCCAGCAGTGAAGAACATGTACAGCTCTACGAGCAGTACTTC.

This rearrangement joins TRBV27 to TRBJ2-1; D unresolved. Looked up from germline, CDR1 is MNHEY and CDR2 is SMNVEV (reference sequence). The length of the CDR3 is 14 residues. The ends were cut back, 3 bases at V and 8 bases at J, with 14 bases in the middle. CDR3 coding DNA: TGTGCCAGCAGTTTGCGGCTGCTGGTCCATGAGCAGTTCTTC. This sequence encodes CASSLRLLVHEQFF.

A remark on this clone: Germline is not matched at one junction end, which may reflect a read error. The V gene is TRBV5-4, the J gene TRBJ2-5; 8 nucleotides agree with TRBD2. Per germline, CDR1 SGHNT and CDR2 YYREEE (reference sequence). The CDR3 sequence is 13 residues long. The CDR3 sequence is CASSSGSLSGEHF. CDR3 DNA: TGTGCCAGCAGCAGCGGATCCCTTAGCGGGGAACACTTC.

This chain links TRBV18 with TRBJ2-1; 12 positions match TRBD2. V lost 4 bases to trimming and J lost 10 bases; unmatched junction nucleotides: 11. The CDR3 sequence is 16 residues long. Germline V gives CDR1 KGHSH, CDR2 LQKENI. The CDR3 loop reads CASSLSLAGGSREQFF. Here the CDR3 DNA reads TGTGCCAGCTCACTAAGTCTAGCGGGAGGGTCGAGGGAGCAGTTCTTC.

The chain carries TRBV6-6 and TRBJ2-2; 9 positions match TRBD2. CDR3 size: 14 residues. Germline CDR1 MNHNY, CDR2 SVGAGI (reference sequence). With V trimmed by 10 bases and J by 4 bases, 7 bases remained unmatched. For the CDR3, the DNA is TGTGCCACCAGGGGACTAGCTCCCACCGGGGAGCTGTTTTTT. Translating it yields CATRGLAPTGELFF.

The CDR3 region has the DNA TGTGCCATCAGTGAGTCGTTACAGGGGGCTGACGGGGAGCTGTTTTTT. Translating it yields CAISESLQGADGELFF. This chain uses TRBV10-3 with TRBJ2-2, with 9 bases aligning to TRBD1. Germline CDR1 is ENHRY and CDR2 is SYGVKD. Germline trimming cut 0 bases from V and 7 bases from J; bases unmatched to any gene: 6. The CDR3 runs to 16 residues.

The chain joins TRBV10-1 to TRBJ1-1, with 7 bases matching TRBD1. The CDR3 sequence is 16 residues long. CDR1 is WNHNN, CDR2 SYGVQD, per germline (reference sequence). The junction had 16 bases not matched to a gene; V was cut back by 6 bases and J by 6 bases. DNA for the CDR3: TGCGCCAGCAGAGGAAGCGGACAGGTATTAATTTCTGAAGCTTTCTTT. Protein sequence: CASRGSGQVLISEAFF.

The V call is TRBV6-5, the J call TRBJ2-5; possible D gene TRBD2, 5 bases. The CDR3 is 14 amino acids. V was cut by 6 bases and J by 2 bases, with 13 bases left in between. The germline V gene has CDR1 MNHEY and CDR2 SVGAGI. DNA of the CDR3: TGTGCCAGCAGCCGGGCGAGGGCTCAAGAGACCCAGTACTTC. Translated, it gives CASSRARAQETQYF.

The V and J genes are TRBV5-1 and TRBJ1-2, with D possibly being TRBD1 (6 bases). The germline V gene encodes CDR1 SGHRS and CDR2 YFSETQ. The CDR3 loop spans 13 amino acids. Trimming took off 4 bases at V and 8 bases at J, with 15 bases between the two ends. The CDR3 DNA follows: TGCGCCAGCAGCCCAGGGAACAGGGAAGGCTACACCTTC. The encoded protein is CASSPGNREGYTF.

The V and J genes are TRBV7-8 and TRBJ2-7; 10 bases line up with TRBD2. V lost 0 bases, J lost 4 bases, and 3 bases stayed unmatched. The CDR3 has 15 residues. Germline V gene lookup returns CDR1 SGHVS and CDR2 FQNEAQ. The CDR3 reads CASSLAAGGGYEQYF. The CDR3 nucleotides are TGTGCCAGCAGCTTAGCAGCGGGAGGGGGGTACGAGCAGTACTTC. The whole variable domain, filled in from reference TRBV7-8 and TRBJ2-7, reads GAGVSQSPRYKVAKRGQDVALRCDPISGHVSLFWYQQALGQGPEFLTYFQNEAQLDKSGLPSDRFFAERPEGSVSTLKIQRTQQEDSAVYLCASSLAAGGGYEQYFGPGTRLTVT.

J is TRBJ2-7 and V is TRBV5-1; 9 nucleotides match TRBD2. Trimming removed 10 bases from V and 4 bases from J; junction bases left unmatched: 12. The CDR3 loop spans 14 amino acids. The V gene's germline CDR1 is SGHRS and CDR2 YFSETQ. The CDR3 nucleotides read TGCGCCGGGCGGTGGGCGGGAGGGCCGTACGAGCAGTACTTC. As protein: CAGRWAGGPYEQYF.

V is TRBV19 and J is TRBJ2-5; 7 bases map to TRBD1. V was pared by 3 bases and J by 5 bases, with 9 bases of the junction left unmatched. The CDR3 is 15 residues long. Germline lookup yields CDR1 LNHDA and CDR2 SQIVND (reference sequence). CDR3 nucleotide sequence: TGTGCCAGTAGTATTGTTGAGGGGGCAGGGGAGACCCAGTACTTC. It yields the protein CASSIVEGAGETQYF. The entire variable domain, with the rest obtained from reference TRBV19 and TRBJ2-5, is as follows: DGGITQSPKYLFRKEGQNVTLSCEQNLNHDAMYWYRQDPGQGLRLIYYSQIVNDFQKGDIAEGYSVSREKKESFPLTVTSAQKNPTAFYLCASSIVEGAGETQYFGPGTRLLVL.

The V call is TRBV6-1, the J call TRBJ2-1; 7 nucleotides agree with TRBD1. Germline lookup yields CDR1 MNHNS and CDR2 SASEGT. The length of the CDR3 is 15 residues. Germline trimming cut 10 bases from V and 6 bases from J; bases unmatched to any gene: 15. As DNA, the CDR3 is TGTGCCACCCGGGGCCCCGACAGGGACGGCAATGAGCAGTTCTTC. Protein sequence: CATRGPDRDGNEQFF.

The chain employs TRBV28 and TRBJ2-2, with no clear D. The V end lost 5 bases, the J end lost 4 bases, and 8 bases lay between the germline ends. CDR1 MDHEN and CDR2 SYDVKM come from the germline V gene. CDR3 length: 13 amino acids. The CDR3 nucleotides are TGTGCCAGCAGTACTGACACCACCGGGGAGCTGTTTTTT. This sequence encodes CASSTDTTGELFF.

With respect to this clone: This sample includes further DNA sequences coding for the same CDR3. The V call is TRBV7-3, the J call TRBJ1-1; 8 positions match TRBD1. This CDR3 has 13 residues. The J segment lost 5 bases and the V segment lost 6 bases, leaving 5 bases of the junction unmatched. Germline-derived CDR1 and CDR2 are SGHTA and FQGTGA. For the CDR3, the DNA is TGTGCCAGCAGTATACAGGGGGGGACTGAAGCTTTCTTT. Protein: CASSIQGGTEAFF.

Comment on this clone: Other DNA sequences within the sample encode an identical CDR3. The gene calls are TRBV5-1 and TRBJ2-5, with TRBD1 matching over 7 bases. The trim removed 0 bases at V and 2 bases at J, leaving 4 bases unmatched. Germline lookup yields CDR1 SGHRS and CDR2 YFSETQ. This CDR3 is built from 15 residues. The CDR3 is CASSLEGTAQETQYF. CDR3 nucleotide sequence: TGCGCCAGCAGCTTGGAGGGGACAGCGCAAGAGACCCAGTACTTC.

The chain carries TRBV19 and TRBJ2-5; 9 nucleotides align to TRBD2. The germline V gene encodes CDR1 LNHDA and CDR2 SQIVND (reference sequence). The CDR3 spans 17 residues. The J segment lost 4 bases and the V segment lost 4 bases, leaving 13 bases of the junction unmatched. The CDR3, as DNA: TGTGCCAGTAGTAGTGTGATAGCGGGAGATATCAGAGAGACCCAGTACTTC. It codes for CASSSVIAGDIRETQYF.